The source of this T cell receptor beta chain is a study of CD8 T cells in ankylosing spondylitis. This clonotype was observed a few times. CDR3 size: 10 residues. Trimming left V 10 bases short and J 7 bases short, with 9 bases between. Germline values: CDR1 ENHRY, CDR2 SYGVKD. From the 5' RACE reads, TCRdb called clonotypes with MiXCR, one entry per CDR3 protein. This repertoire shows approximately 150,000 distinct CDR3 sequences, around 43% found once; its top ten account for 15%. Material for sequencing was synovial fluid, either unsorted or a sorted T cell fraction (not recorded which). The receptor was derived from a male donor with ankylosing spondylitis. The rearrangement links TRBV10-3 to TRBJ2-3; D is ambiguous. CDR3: CATGLYTQYF. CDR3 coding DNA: TGTGCCACGGGCCTATATACGCAGTATTTT.